This TCR beta chain is from a study of response to subunit inactivated influenza vaccine (dated by TCRdb to the late 2010s). For the study in its entirety: Deep quantitative profiling of the T cell receptor repertoire was used in the study to follow responses to a trivalent subunit inactivated influenza vaccine.

What the authors observed across the whole study: According to the authors, only a limited number of new T cells may be recruited by each seasonal influenza vaccination.

The germline V gene supplies CDR1 SGHTA and CDR2 FQGNSA. Reading from cysteine to phenylalanine, the CDR3 counts 17 amino acids. Only the CDR3 part of the read is kept: 51 bases, read in frame from the first base. From V the trimming removes 2 bases and from J it removes 7 bases, while the gene matches leave 10 bases of the junction unaccounted for. This clonotype has just a few counts. Which antigen it targets is not known. Nothing much larger sits one base from this clone, and base qualities are not available. Receptor amplification or capture employed RT-PCR. Reads for this sample came from an Illumina HiSeq 2500. Through fastp at Q25 and MiXCR, TCRdb rebuilt clones from the public reads, retaining in-frame beta chains. Each CDR3 protein appears once, grouped with its most common genes and DNA. This sample gives hundreds of thousands of distinct CDR3 sequences in total; 15% to 19% of them show up just once. The ten top clones hold roughly 12% of the sample.

Sample: PBMCs from blood, taken 11 to 12 days after vaccination. The receptor was isolated from a man aged 50-59 years who received an inactivated influenza vaccine. Donor details come from another sample of the same person, matched by shared clones. The sequence joins TRBV7-2 to TRBJ2-1, with 11 middle bases fitting TRBD2. DNA sequence: TGTGCCAGCAGCTTACAGGCTTCGGCTAGCGGGAGGAATGAGCAGTTCTTC. Translated, it reads CASSLQASASGRNEQFF.